What follows is one T cell receptor beta chain and its context. One end of the junction does not line up with germline, which may come from a read error. The multiple sclerosis control group consisted of treatment-naive patients whose relapsing-remitting disease, which was either stable or active, fulfilled revised McDonald criteria. Purification of the CD8+ and CD4+ T cells relied on negative isolation, and TEMRA cells underwent FACS enrichment. This CDR3 is 13 amino acids long. Germline CDR1 is SGHRS and CDR2 is YFSETQ. The sample originates from a study of CD8 T cells in Susac syndrome. RNA totalling roughly 0.5 to 1 ug underwent reverse transcription with random hexamers. From the immunoSEQ multiplex PCR reads, TCRdb called clonotypes with MiXCR, one entry per CDR3 protein. The table includes a few hundred thousand distinct CDR3 sequences, about 94% detected once.

This receptor was identified in a human donor with multiple sclerosis. Sequencing was done on a sample of CD4+ T cells from PBMCs. The chain couples TRBV5-1 to TRBJ1-1; the D is unclear. CDR3 DNA: TGTGCCAGCAGTTTGGAGGCGAACACTGAAGCTTTCTTT. This translates into CASSLEANTEAFF.